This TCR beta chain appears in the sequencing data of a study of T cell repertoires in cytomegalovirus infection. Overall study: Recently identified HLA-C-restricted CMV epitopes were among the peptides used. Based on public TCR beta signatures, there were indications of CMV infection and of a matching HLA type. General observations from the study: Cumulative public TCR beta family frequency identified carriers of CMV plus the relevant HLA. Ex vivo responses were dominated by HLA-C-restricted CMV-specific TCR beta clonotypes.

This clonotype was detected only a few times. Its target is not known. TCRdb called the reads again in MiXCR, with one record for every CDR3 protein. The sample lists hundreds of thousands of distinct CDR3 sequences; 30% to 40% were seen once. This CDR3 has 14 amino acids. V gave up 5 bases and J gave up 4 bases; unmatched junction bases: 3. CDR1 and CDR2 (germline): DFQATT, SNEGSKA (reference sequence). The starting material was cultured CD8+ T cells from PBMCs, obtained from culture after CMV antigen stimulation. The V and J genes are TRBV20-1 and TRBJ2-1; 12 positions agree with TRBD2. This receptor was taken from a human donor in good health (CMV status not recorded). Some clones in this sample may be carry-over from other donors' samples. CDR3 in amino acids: CSALLAGGYNEQFF. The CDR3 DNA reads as TGCAGTGCTTTACTAGCGGGGGGTTACAATGAGCAGTTCTTC.